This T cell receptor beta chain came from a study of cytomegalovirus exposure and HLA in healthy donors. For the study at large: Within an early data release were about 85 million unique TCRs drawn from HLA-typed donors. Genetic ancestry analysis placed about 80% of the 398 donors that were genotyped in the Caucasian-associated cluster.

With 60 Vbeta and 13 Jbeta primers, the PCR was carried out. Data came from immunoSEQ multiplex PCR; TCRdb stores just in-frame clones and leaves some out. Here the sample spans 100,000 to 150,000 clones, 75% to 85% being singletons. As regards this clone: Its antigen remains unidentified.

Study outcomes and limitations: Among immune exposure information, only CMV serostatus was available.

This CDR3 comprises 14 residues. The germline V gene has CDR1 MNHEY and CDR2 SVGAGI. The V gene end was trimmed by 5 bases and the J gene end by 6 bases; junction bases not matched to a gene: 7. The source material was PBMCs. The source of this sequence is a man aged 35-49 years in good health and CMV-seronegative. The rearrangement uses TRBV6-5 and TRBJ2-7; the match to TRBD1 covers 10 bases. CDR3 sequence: CASSEMGQGSEQYF. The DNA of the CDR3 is TGTGCCAGCAGTGAAATGGGACAGGGGAGCGAGCAGTACTTC.